This T cell receptor (beta chain) was captured by sequencing in a study of T cells after yellow fever vaccination. Trimming took off 5 bases at V and 4 bases at J, with 14 bases between the two ends. This CDR3 spans 14 amino acids. Germline V gene data show CDR1 as SGHDT and CDR2 as YYEEEE. This clonotype was detected ten times or more. Each CDR3 protein gets one entry after TCRdb re-called the 5' RACE reads with MiXCR. The table has hundreds of thousands of distinct CDR3 sequences, more than 3% seen once. The source material was PBMCs, sampled on the day of the yellow fever booster vaccination. The clonotype originates from a man between 18 and 29 years old who received the YFV17D yellow fever vaccine. V is TRBV5-6 and J is TRBJ2-3; D might be TRBD1 or TRBD2, each matching 6 bases. This CDR3 is CASRSSGEADTQYF. CDR3 nucleotide sequence: TGTGCCAGCAGATCGTCAGGGGAGGCAGATACGCAGTATTTT.